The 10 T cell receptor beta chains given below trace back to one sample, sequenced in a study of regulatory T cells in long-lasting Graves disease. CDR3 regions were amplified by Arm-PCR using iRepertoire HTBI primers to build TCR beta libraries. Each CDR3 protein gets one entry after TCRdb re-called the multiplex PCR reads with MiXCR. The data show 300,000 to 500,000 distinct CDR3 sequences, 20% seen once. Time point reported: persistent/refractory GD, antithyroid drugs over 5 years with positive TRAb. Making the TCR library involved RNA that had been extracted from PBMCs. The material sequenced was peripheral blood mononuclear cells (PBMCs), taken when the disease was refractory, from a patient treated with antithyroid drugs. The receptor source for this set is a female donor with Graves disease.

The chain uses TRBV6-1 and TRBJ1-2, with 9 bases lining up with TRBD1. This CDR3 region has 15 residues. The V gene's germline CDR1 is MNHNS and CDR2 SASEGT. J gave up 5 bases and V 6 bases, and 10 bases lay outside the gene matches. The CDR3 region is CASSRRDRAGYGYTF. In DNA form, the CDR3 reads TGTGCCAGCAGCCGCCGGGACAGGGCAGGATATGGCTACACCTTC.

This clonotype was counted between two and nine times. The CDR3 is CAWTGEETQYF. In nucleotides, the CDR3 is TGTGCCTGGACAGGGGAAGAGACCCAGTACTTC. This chain uses TRBV30 with TRBJ2-5; D possibly corresponds to TRBD1 (6 bases). The CDR3 covers 11 residues. Germline values: CDR1 GTSNPN, CDR2 SVGIG (reference sequence). The V end lost 4 bases, the J end lost 3 bases, and 6 bases lay between the germline ends.

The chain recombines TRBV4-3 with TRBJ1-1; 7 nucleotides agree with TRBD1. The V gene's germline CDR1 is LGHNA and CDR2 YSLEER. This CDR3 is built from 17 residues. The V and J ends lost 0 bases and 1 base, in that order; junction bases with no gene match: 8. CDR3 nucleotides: TGCGCCAGCAGCCAAGATCTAGGGACAGAACGGAACACTGAAGCTTTCTTT. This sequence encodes CASSQDLGTERNTEAFF.

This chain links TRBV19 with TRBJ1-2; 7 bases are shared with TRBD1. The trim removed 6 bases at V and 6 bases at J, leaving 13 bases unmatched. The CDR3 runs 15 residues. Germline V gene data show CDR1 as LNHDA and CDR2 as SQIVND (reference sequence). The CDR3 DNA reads TGTGCCAGTAGAAAGGGACAGATCCTCCTTGATGGCTACACCTTC. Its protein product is CASRKGQILLDGYTF.

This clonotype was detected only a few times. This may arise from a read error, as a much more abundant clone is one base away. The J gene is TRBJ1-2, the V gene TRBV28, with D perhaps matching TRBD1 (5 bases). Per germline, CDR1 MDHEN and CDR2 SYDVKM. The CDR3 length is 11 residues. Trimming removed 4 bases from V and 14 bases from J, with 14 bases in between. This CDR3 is CASSYQGWETF. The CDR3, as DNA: TGTGCCAGCAGTTACCAGGGATGGGAAACCTTC.

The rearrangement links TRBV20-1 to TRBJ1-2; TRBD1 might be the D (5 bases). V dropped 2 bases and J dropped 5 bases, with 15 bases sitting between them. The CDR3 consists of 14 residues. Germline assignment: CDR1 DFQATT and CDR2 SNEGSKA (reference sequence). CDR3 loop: CSARWGSAGYGYTF. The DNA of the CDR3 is TGCAGTGCTAGATGGGGCAGTGCTGGTTATGGCTACACCTTC.

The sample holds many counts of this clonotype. The CDR3: CASRYTGQYTEAFF. The DNA of the CDR3 is TGTGCCAGCAGATATACCGGGCAATACACTGAAGCTTTCTTT. The genes are TRBV28 and TRBJ1-1; no clear D gene. This CDR3 has 14 residues. Germline loops: CDR1 MDHEN, CDR2 SYDVKM. The ends were cut back, 6 bases at V and 3 bases at J, with 14 bases in the middle. Combining the CDR3 with reference TRBV28 and TRBJ1-1 gives the whole variable domain DVKVTQSSRYLVKRTGEKVFLECVQDMDHENMFWYRQDPGLGLRLIYFSYDVKMKEKGDIPEGYSVSREKKERFSLILESASTNQTSMYLCASRYTGQYTEAFFGQGTRLTVV.

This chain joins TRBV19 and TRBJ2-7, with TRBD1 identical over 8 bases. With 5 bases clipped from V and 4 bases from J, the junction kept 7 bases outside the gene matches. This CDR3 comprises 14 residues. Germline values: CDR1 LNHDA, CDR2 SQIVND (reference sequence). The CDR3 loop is CASSADRGFYEQYF. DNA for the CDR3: TGTGCCAGTAGTGCCGACAGGGGTTTTTACGAGCAGTACTTC.

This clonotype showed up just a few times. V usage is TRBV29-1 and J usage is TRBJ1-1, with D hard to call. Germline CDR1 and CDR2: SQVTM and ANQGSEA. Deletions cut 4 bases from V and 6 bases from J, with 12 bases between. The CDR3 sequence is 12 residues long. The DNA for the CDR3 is TGCAGCGTTGTTCGGGGTATAGCTGAAGCTTTCTTT. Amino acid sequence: CSVVRGIAEAFF.

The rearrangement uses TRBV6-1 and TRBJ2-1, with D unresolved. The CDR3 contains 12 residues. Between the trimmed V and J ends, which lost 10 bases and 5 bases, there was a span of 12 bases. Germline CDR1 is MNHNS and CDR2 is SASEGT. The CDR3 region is CAISPNNNEQFF. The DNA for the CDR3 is TGTGCCATCAGCCCCAACAACAATGAGCAGTTCTTC.